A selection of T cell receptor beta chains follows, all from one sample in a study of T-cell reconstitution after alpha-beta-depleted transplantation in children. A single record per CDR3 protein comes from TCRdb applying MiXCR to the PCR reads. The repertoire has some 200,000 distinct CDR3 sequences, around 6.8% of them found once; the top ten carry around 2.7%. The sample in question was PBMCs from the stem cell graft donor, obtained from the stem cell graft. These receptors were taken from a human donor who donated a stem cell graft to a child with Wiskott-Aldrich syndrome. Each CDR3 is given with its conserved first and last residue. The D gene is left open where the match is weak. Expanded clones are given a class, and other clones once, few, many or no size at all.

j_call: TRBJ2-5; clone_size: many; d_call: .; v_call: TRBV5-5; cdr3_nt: TGTGCCAGCAGACGAAGCCAAACCTTAGAGACCCAGTACTTC; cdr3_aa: CASRRSQTLETQYF
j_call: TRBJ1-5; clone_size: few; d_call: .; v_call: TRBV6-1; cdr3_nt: TGTGCCAGCAGTGAAGGGGTAAATCAGCCCCAGCATTTT; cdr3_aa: CASSEGVNQPQHF
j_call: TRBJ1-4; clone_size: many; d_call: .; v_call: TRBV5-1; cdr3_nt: TGCGCCAGCAGCTTGGACAGCTCTAATGAAAAACTGTTTTTT; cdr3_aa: CASSLDSSNEKLFF
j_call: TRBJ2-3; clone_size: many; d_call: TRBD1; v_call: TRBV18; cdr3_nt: TGTGCCAGCTCACAAGGGACAGTCACAGATACGCAGTATTTT; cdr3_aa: CASSQGTVTDTQYF
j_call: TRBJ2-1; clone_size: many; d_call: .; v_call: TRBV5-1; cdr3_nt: TGCGCCAGCAGCTCCTACAGGGACCCTGGGAATGAGCAGTTCTTC; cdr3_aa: CASSSYRDPGNEQFF
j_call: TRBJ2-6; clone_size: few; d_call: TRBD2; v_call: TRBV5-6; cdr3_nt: TGTGCCAGCAGCTGGTCGACTAGCCTGTCGGGGGCCAACGTCCTGACTTTC; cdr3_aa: CASSWSTSLSGANVLTF
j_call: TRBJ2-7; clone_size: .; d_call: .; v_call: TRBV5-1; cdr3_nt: TGCGCCAGCAGCTACCGCCGACTAACCTACGAGCAGTACTTC; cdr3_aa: CASSYRRLTYEQYF
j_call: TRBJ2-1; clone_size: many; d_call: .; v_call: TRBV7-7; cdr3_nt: TGTGCCAGCAGCTTAGCTGCGGGAAACAATGAGCAGTTCTTC; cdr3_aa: CASSLAAGNNEQFF
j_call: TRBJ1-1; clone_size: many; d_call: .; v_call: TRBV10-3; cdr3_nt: TGTGCCATCAGTGAGGAACAGGGCGAAGCTTTCTTT; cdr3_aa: CAISEEQGEAFF
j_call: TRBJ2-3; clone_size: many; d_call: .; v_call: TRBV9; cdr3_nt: TGTGCCAGCAGCGTAGGGTCCCACACAGATACGCAGTATTTT; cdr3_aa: CASSVGSHTDTQYF
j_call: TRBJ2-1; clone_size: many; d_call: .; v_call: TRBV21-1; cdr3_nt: TGTGCCAGCAGCACTTGGTTACACACACACAATGAGCAGTTCTTC; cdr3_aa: CASSTWLHTHNEQFF
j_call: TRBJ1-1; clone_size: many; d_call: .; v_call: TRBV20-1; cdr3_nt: TGCAGTGCTAGAGATAGGGTGGTCAACACTGAAGCTTTCTTT; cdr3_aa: CSARDRVVNTEAFF
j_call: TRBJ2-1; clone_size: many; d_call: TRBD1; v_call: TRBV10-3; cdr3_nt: TGTGCCAACTCGCTGGGGACAGGGGGCTTGGATGAGCAGTTCTTC; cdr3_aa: CANSLGTGGLDEQFF
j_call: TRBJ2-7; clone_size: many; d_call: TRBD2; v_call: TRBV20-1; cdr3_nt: TGCAGTGCTAGATCGAACCTAGCGGGCGGGATTTACGAGCAGTACTTC; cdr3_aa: CSARSNLAGGIYEQYF
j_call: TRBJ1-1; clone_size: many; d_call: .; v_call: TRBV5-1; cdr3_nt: TGCGCCAGCAGCTTTCTGGGGGGGGGACTGAACACTGAAGCTTTCTTT; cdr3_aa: CASSFLGGGLNTEAFF
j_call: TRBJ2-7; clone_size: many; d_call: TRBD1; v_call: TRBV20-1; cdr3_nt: TGCAGTGCCAATCCAGGGGGCCAGATCACCTACGAGCAGTACTTC; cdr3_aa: CSANPGGQITYEQYF
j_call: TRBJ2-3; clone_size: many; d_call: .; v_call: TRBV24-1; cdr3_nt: TGTGCCATCACGGACCAACAGGCAGATACGCAGTATTTT; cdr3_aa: CAITDQQADTQYF
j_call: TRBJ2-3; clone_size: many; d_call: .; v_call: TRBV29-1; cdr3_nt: TGCAGCGTTGAAGACTTGGCAGGTTTAACAGATACGCAGTATTTT; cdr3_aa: CSVEDLAGLTDTQYF
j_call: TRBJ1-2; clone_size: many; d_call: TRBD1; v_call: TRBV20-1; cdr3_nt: TGCAGTGCTAGATCGTGGGACAGGGGCTATGGCTACACCTTC; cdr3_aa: CSARSWDRGYGYTF
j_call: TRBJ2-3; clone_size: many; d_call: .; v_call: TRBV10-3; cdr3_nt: TGTGCCATCAGCGAGCCGGGAAAAAGCACAGATACGCAGTATTTT; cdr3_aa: CAISEPGKSTDTQYF
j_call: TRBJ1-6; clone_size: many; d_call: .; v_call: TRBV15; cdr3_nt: TGTGCCACCAGCAGTGGAGTTTTAGTCGGTGGTTCACCCCTCCACTTT; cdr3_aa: CATSSGVLVGGSPLHF
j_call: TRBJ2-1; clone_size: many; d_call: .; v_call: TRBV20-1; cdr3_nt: TGCAGTGCTAGCTTCCCGCGGGGTCCTTCCTACAATGAGCAGTTCTTC; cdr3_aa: CSASFPRGPSYNEQFF
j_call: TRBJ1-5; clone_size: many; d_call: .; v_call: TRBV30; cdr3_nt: TGTGCCTGGAGTGTACGTTCGTTGGCAGGCAATCAGCCCCAGCATTTT; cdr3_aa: CAWSVRSLAGNQPQHF
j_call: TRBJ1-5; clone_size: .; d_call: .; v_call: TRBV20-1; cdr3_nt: TGCAGTGCTTCCCAGGTCGGGGACGGCAATCAGCCCCAGCATTTT; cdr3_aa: CSASQVGDGNQPQHF
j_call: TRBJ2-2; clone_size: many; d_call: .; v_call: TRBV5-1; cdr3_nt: TGCGCCAGCACCCTCACCCCGACTCGAACCGGGGAGCTGTTTTTT; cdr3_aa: CASTLTPTRTGELFF
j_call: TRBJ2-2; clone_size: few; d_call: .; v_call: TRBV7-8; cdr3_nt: TGTGCCAGCAGCAAGAGGACGGCGAACACCGGGGAGCTGTTTTTT; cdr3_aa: CASSKRTANTGELFF
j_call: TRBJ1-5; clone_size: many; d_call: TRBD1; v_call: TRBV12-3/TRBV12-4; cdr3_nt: TGTGCCAGCAGTCGCGACAGGGTAGGTCAGCCCCAGCATTTT; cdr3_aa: CASSRDRVGQPQHF
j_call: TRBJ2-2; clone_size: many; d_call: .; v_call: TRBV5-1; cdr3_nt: TGCGCCAGCAGCTTGGATAAGTCGAACACCGGGGAGCTGTTTTTT; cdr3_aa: CASSLDKSNTGELFF
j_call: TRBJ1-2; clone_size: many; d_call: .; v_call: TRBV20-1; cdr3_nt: TGCAGTGCTAGTAGTACGAAAAACTATGGCTACACCTTC; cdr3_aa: CSASSTKNYGYTF
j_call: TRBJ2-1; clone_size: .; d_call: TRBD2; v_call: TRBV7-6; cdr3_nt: TGTGCCAGCAGCCTATCTAGCGGGAAGTACAATGAGCAGTTCTTC; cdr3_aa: CASSLSSGKYNEQFF
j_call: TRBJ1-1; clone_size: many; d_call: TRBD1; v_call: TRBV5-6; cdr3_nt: TGTGCCAGCCTACAGGGGAGTGAAGCTTTCTTT; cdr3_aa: CASLQGSEAFF
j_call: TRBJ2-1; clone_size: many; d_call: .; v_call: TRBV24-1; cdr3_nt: TGTGCCACCAGTGACCCGGGAGTGGAATACAATGAGCAGTTCTTC; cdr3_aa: CATSDPGVEYNEQFF
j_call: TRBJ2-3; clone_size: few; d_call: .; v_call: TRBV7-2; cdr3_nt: TGTGCCAGCAGCTTAGCGGCGGGACGGGATACGCAGTATTTT; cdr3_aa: CASSLAAGRDTQYF
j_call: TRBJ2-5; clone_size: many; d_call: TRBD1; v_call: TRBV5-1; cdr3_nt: TGCGCCAGCAGCTTGCCGACAGGGGCCCAAGAGACCCAGTACTTC; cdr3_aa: CASSLPTGAQETQYF
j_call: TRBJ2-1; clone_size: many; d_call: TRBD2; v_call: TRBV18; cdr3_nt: TGTGCCAGCTCACGTGGACTAGCCCCCTACAATGAGCAGTTCTTC; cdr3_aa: CASSRGLAPYNEQFF
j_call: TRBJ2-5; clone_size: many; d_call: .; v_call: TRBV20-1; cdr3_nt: TGCAGTGCTAGAGTAGACGGAAAAGAGACCCAGTACTTC; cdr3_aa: CSARVDGKETQYF
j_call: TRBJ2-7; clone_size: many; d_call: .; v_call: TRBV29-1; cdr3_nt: TGCAGCGTTGAAGTACGTCCATACGAGCAGTACTTC; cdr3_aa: CSVEVRPYEQYF
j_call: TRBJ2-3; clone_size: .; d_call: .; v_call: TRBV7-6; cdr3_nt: TGTGCCAGCAGCCAGCGGACGGCGCGAAGCACAGATACGCAGTATTTT; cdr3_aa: CASSQRTARSTDTQYF
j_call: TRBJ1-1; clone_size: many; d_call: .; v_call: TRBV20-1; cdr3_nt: TGCAGTAAAAGAATGAACACTGAAGCTTTCTTT; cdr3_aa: CSKRMNTEAFF
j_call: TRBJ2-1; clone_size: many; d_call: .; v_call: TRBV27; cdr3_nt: TGTGCCAGCCGGGGGAATGAGCAGTTCTTC; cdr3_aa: CASRGNEQFF
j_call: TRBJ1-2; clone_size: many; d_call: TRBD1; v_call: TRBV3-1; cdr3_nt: TGTGCCAGCAGCCACGGGGACAGCTATTCATATGGCTACACCTTC; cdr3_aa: CASSHGDSYSYGYTF
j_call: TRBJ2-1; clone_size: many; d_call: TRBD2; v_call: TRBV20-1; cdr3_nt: TGCAGTGCTAACCCGGGACTAGCGGTCGTTTGGTACAATGAGCAGTTCTTC; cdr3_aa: CSANPGLAVVWYNEQFF
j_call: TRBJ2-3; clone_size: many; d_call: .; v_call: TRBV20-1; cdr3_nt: TGCAGTGCTCCTGGACTTACTAGCACAGATACGCAGTATTTT; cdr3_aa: CSAPGLTSTDTQYF
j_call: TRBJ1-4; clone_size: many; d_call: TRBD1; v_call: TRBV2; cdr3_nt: TGTGCCAGCAGTGGGACAGGGGAAAAACTGTTTTTT; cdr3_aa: CASSGTGEKLFF
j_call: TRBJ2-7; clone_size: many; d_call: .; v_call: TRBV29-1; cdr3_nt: TGCAGCGCCGAGGGGGTGGGCAGCTACGAGCAGTACTTC; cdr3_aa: CSAEGVGSYEQYF
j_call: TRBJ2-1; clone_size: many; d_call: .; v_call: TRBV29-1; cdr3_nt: TGCAGCGTTGAAGTTGGAAGAACCTACAATGAGCAGTTCTTC; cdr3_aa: CSVEVGRTYNEQFF
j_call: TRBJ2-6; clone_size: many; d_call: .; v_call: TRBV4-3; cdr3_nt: TGCGCCAGCAGCCAAGACTTAGGGTTCTCTGGGGCCAACGTCCTGACTTTC; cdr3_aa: CASSQDLGFSGANVLTF
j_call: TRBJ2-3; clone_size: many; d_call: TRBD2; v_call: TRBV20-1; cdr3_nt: TGCAGTGCTAGGAGCCCCGGGACTAGATTAGATACGCAGTATTTT; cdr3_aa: CSARSPGTRLDTQYF
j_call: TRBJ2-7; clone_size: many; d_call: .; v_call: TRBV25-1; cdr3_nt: TGTGCCAGCAGTGAAAGACACGTTAGGGAGCAGTACTTC; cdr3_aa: CASSERHVREQYF
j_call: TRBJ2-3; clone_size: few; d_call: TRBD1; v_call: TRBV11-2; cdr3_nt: TGTGCCAGCAGAACAGGGGTAGACTTCAACTTAAACACAGATACGCAGTATTTT; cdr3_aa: CASRTGVDFNLNTDTQYF
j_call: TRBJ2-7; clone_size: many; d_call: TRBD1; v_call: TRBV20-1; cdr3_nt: TGCAGTGCTAGAGGACAGGGGTCAACCTACGAGCAGTACTTC; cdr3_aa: CSARGQGSTYEQYF
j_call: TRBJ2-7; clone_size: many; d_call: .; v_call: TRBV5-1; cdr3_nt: TGCGCCAGCGGGAGTCCCTACGAGCAGTACTTC; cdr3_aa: CASGSPYEQYF
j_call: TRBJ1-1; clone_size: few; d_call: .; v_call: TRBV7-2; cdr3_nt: TGTGCCAGCAGAGAAAGCGGGGGCGCCGAAGCTTTCTTT; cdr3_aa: CASRESGGAEAFF